This T cell receptor beta chain originates from a study of cytomegalovirus exposure and HLA in healthy donors. For the study at large: It was reported in a later analysis that the roughly 120 validation repertoires used the same platform as the roughly 670 first-cohort repertoires. Study-wide findings and caveats: The CMV antigen specificity of a few CMV-associated chains was confirmed through in vitro analysis. The dataset shows that most TCR sequences were rare, while some public TCRs occurred in many donors.

V lost 5 bases to trimming and J lost 3 bases, with 13 bases between them. Germline V CDR1 and CDR2: SGHAT, FQDESV (reference sequence). This CDR3 has 15 amino acids. Profiled with immunoSEQ multiplex PCR; TCRdb holds only in-frame clones, not every one. The sample has over 150,000 clones; more than 70% are singletons. A few counts support this clone. As yet, its antigen is unknown. The sequenced material came from PBMCs. The rearrangement uses TRBV11-1 and TRBJ1-4, with D tentatively TRBD1 (6 bases). The TCR was taken from a human donor in good health. DNA for the CDR3: TGTGCCAGCAGCCGAAGACAGGACGCTAATGAAAAACTGTTTTTT. Encoded protein: CASSRRQDANEKLFF.